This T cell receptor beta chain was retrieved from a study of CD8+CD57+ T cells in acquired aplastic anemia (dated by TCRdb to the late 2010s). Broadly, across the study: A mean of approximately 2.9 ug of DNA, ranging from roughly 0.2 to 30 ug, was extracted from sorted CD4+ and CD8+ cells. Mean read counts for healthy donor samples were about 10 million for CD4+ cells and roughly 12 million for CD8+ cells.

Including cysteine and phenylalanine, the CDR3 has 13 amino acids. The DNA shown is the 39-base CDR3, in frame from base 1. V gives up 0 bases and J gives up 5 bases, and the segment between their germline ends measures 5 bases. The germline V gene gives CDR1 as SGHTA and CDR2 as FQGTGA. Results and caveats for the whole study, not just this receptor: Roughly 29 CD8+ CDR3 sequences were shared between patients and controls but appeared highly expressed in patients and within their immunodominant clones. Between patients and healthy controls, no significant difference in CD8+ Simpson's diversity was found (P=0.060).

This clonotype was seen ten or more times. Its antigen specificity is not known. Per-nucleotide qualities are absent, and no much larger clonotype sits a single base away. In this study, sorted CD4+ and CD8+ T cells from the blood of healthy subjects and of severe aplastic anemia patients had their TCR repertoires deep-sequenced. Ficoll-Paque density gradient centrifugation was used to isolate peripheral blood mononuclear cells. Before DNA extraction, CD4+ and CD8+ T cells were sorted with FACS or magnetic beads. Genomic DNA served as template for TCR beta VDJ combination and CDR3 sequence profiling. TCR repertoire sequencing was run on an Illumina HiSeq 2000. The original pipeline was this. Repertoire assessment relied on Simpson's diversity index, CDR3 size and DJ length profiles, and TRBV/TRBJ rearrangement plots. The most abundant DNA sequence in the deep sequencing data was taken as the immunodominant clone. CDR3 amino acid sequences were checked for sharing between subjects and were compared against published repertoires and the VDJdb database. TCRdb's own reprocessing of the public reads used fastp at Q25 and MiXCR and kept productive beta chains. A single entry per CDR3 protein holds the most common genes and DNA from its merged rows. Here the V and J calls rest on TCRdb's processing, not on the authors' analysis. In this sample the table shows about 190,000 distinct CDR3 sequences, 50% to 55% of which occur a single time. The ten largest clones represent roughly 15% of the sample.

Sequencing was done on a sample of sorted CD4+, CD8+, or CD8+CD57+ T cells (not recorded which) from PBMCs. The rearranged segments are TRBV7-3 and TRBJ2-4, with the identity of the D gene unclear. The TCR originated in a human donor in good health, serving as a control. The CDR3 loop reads CASSLTRENIQYF. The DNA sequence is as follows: TGTGCCAGCAGCTTAACTAGAGAAAACATTCAGTACTTC.